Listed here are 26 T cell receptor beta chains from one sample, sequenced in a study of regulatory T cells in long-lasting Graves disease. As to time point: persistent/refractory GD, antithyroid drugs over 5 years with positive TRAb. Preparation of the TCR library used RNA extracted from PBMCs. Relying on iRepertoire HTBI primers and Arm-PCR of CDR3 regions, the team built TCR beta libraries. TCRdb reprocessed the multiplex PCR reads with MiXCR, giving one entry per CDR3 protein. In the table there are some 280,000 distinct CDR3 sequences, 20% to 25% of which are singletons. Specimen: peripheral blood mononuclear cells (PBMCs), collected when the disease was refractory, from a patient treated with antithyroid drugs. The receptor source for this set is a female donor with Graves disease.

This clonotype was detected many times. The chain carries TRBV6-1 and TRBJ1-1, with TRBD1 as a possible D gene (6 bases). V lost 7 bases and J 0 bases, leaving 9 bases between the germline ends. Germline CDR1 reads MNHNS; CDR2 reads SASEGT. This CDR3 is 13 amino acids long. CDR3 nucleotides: TGTGCCAGCACGGACAGCTTGAACACTGAAGCTTTCTTT. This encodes CASTDSLNTEAFF.

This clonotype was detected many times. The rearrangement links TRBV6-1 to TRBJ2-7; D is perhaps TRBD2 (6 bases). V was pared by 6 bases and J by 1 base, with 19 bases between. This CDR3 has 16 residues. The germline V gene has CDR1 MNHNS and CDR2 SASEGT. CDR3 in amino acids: CASRSDWAGKSYEQYF. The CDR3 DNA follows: TGTGCCAGCAGGTCGGACTGGGCGGGGAAATCCTACGAGCAGTACTTC.

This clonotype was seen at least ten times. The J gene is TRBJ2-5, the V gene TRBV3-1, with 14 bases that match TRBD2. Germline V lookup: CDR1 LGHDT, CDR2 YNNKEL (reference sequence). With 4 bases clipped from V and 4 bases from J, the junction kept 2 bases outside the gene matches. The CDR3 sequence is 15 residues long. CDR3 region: CASSRTSGRRETQYF. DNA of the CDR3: TGTGCCAGCAGCCGGACTAGCGGGAGGCGAGAGACCCAGTACTTC.

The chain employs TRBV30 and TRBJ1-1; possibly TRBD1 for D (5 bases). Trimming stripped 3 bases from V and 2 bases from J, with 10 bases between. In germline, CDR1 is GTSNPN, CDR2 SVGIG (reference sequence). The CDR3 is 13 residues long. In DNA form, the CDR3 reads TGTGCCTGGAGGGGACGGGGCAACACTGAAGCTTTCTTT. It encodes CAWRGRGNTEAFF.

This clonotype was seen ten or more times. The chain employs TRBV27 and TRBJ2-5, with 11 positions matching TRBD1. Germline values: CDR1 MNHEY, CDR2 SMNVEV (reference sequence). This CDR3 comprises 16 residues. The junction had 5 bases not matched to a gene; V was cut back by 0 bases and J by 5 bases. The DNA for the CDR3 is TGTGCCAGCAGTTTATCCCCGGGACAGGGGGAGGAGACCCAGTACTTC. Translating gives CASSLSPGQGEETQYF.

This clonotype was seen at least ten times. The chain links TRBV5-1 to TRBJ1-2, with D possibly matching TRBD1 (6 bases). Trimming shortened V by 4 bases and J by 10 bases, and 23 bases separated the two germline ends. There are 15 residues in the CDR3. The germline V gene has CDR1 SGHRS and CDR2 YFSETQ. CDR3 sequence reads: CASSRAGQSSPTYTF. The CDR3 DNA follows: TGCGCCAGCAGCAGGGCAGGACAGTCTAGCCCTACCTACACCTTC.

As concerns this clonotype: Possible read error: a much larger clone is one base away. The CDR3 here is CASSGTPDRFYMNTGAFF. For the CDR3, the DNA is TGTGCCAGCAGTGGGACGCCTGACAGGTTTTATATGAACACTGGAGCTTTCTTT. The chain has TRBV6-1 and TRBJ1-1; D is possibly TRBD1 (6 bases). The length of the CDR3 is 18 residues. The germline V gene encodes CDR1 MNHNS and CDR2 SASEGT.

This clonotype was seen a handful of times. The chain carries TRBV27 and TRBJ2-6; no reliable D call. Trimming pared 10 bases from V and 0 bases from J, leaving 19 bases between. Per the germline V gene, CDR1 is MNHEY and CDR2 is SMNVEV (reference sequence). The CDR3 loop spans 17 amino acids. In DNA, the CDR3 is TGTGCCACCGCCCTTTGGTTAAGGCGCTCTGGGGCCAACGTCCTGACTTTC. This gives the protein CATALWLRRSGANVLTF.

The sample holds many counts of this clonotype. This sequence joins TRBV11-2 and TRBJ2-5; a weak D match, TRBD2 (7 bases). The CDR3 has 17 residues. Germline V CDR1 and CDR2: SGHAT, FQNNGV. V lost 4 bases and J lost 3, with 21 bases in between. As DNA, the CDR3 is TGTGCCAGCAGCTCCCCCCGCTGGAGCGGGACAAAAGAGACCCAGTACTTC. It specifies CASSSPRWSGTKETQYF.

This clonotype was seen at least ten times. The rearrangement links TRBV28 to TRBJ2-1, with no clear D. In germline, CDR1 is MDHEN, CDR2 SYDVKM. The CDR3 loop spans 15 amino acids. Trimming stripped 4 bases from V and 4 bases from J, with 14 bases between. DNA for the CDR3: TGTGCCAGCAGTTCGTCGGCTGTTTCGTACAATGAGCAGTTCTTC. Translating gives CASSSSAVSYNEQFF.

The CDR3 reads CASSQDRGHGANVLTF. CDR3 coding DNA: TGTGCCAGCAGTCAAGACAGGGGGCACGGGGCCAACGTCCTGACTTTC. The chain uses TRBV12-3 or TRBV12-4 and TRBJ2-6, with 10 bases that match TRBD1. J was trimmed by 4 bases and V by 5 bases; bases with no gene match: 5. The CDR3 has 16 amino acids.

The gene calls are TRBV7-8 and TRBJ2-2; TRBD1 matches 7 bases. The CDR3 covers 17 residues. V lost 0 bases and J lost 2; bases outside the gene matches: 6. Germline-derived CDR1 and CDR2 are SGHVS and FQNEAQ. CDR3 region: CASSLAGTATNTGELFF. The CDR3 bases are TGTGCCAGCAGCTTAGCGGGGACAGCTACTAACACCGGGGAGCTGTTTTTT. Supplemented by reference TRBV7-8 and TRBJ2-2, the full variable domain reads GAGVSQSPRYKVAKRGQDVALRCDPISGHVSLFWYQQALGQGPEFLTYFQNEAQLDKSGLPSDRFFAERPEGSVSTLKIQRTQQEDSAVYLCASSLAGTATNTGELFFGEGSRLTVL.

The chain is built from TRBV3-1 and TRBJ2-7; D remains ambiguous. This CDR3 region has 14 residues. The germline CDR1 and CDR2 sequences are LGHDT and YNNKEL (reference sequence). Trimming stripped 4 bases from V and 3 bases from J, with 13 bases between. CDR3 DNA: TGTGCCAGCAGCCTGGGTTTAGGTCTCTACGAGCAGTACTTC. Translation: CASSLGLGLYEQYF.

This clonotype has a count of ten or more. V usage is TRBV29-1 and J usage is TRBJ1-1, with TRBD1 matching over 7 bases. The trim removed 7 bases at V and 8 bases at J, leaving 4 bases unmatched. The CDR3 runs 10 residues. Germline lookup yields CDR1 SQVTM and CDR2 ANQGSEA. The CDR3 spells CSERGREAFF. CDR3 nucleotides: TGCAGCGAGAGGGGGCGAGAAGCTTTCTTT.

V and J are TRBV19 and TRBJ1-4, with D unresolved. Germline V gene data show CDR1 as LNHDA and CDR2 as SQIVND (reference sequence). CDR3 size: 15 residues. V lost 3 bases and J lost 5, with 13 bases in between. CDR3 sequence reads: CASSITATLNEKLFF. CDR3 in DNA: TGTGCCAGTAGTATCACAGCTACTCTCAATGAAAAACTGTTTTTT.

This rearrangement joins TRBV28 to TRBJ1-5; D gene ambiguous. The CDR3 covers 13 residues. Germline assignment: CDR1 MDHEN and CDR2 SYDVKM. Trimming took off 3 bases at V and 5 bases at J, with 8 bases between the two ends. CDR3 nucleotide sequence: TGTGCCAGCAGTTTGAGAGGTCATCAGCCCCAGCATTTT. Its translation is CASSLRGHQPQHF.

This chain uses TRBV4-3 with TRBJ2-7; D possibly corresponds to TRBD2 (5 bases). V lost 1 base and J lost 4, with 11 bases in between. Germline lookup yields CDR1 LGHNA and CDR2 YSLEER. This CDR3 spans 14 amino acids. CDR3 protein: CASSQARGGYEQYF. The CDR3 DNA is TGCGCCAGCAGCCAAGCTCGAGGAGGTTACGAGCAGTACTTC.

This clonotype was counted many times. CDR3 loop: CSVATSGRSPSWYEQYF. CDR3 coding DNA: TGCAGCGTCGCGACTAGCGGGAGATCTCCCTCTTGGTACGAGCAGTACTTC. V is TRBV29-1 and J is TRBJ2-7; 12 nucleotides match TRBD2. CDR1 is SQVTM and CDR2 is ANQGSEA in the germline V gene. V dropped 6 bases and J dropped 4; count of bases not matched to a gene: 16. The CDR3 is 17 amino acids.

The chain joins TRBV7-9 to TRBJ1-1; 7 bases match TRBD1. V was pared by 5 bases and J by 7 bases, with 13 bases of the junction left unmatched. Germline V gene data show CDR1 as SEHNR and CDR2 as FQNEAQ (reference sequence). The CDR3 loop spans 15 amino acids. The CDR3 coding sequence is TGTGCCAGCAGCGCAATGACAGGGAGGATGGATGAAGCTTTCTTT. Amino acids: CASSAMTGRMDEAFF.

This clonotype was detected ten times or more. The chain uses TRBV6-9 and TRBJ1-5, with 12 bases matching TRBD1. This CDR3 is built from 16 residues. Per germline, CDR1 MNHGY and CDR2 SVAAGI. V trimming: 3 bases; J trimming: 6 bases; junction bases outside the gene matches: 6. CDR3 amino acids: CASSYRDRGRGQPQHF. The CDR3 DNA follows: TGTGCCAGCAGTTACCGGGACAGGGGGCGAGGTCAGCCCCAGCATTTT.

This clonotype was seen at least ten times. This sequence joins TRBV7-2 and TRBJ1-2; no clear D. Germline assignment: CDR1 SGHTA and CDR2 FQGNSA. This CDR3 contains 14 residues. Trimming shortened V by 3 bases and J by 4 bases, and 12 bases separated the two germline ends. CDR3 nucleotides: TGTGCCAGCAGCTTTGACCTTGCGTCCTATGGCTACACCTTC. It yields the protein CASSFDLASYGYTF.

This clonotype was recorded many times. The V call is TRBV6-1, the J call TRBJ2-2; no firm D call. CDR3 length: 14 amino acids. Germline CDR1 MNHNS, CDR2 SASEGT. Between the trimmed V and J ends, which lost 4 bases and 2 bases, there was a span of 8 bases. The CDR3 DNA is TGTGCCAGCAGTGGTAGCAGCAACACCGGGGAGCTGTTTTTT. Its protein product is CASSGSSNTGELFF.

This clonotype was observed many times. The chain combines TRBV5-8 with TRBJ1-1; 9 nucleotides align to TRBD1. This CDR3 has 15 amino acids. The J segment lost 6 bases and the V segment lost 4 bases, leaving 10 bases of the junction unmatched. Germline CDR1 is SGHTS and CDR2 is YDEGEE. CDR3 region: CASSIGTGRFAEAFF. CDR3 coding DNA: TGTGCCAGCAGCATAGGGACAGGGAGGTTCGCTGAAGCTTTCTTT.

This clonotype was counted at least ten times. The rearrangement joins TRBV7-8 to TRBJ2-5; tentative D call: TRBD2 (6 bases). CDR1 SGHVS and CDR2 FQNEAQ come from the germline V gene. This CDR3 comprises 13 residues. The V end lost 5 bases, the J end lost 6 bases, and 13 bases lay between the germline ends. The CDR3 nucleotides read TGTGCCAGCAGCCCGGGACTGCGGAAGACCCAGTACTTC. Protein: CASSPGLRKTQYF.

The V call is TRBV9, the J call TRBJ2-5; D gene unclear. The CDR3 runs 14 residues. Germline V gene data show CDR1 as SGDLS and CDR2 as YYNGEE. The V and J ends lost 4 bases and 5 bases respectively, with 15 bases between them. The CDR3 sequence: CASSQMGSGETQYF. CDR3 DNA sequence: TGTGCCAGCAGCCAGATGGGTTCCGGGGAGACCCAGTACTTC.

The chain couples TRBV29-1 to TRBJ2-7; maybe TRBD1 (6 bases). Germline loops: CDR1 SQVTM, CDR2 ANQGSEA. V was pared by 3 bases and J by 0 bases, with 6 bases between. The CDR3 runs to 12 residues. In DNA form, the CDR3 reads TGCAGCGTTGAGGACAGCTCCTACGAGCAGTACTTC. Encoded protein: CSVEDSSYEQYF.